This T cell receptor (beta chain) was sequenced in a study of OX40 agonist ivuxolimab in advanced cancers. For the study at large: Patients were treated with ivuxolimab, an agonistic anti-OX40 (CD134) antibody. Patients got intravenous ivuxolimab at 0.01 to 10 mg/kg every 2 weeks. Study-wide results and limits: Doses of 0.1 to 3.0 mg/kg were accompanied by clonal expansion of CD4+ and CD8+ blood T cells by week 6. Expanded clones belonging to CD8+ T cells outnumbered, on average, those of CD4+.

Turning to this clone: Its antigen is currently unknown.

The table came from immunoSEQ multiplex PCR; TCRdb's copy has only in-frame clones and leaves some out. The table includes 40,000 or so clones, roughly 80% detected once. Sequencing was performed on CD4+ or CD8+ T cells sorted from blood, taken in a trial of the OX40 agonist ivuxolimab. This TCR derives from an adult with an advanced solid tumor such as melanoma, head and neck, liver or kidney cancer.

The CDR3 loop is CASSGQWRTGELFF. As DNA, the CDR3 is TGTGCCAGCAGTGGACAGTGGAGGACCGGGGAGCTGTTTTTT. J is TRBJ2-2 and V is TRBV6-1; the D call may be TRBD1 or TRBD2 (5 bases each). This CDR3 region has 14 residues. V lost 4 bases to trimming and J lost 5 bases, with 11 bases between them. Per germline, CDR1 MNHNS and CDR2 SASEGT.